Below, 13 T cell receptor beta chains from the same sample are listed, as sequenced in a study of T cell responses to AZD1222 COVID-19 vaccine. Some clones are missing from TCRdb's copy, which holds only in-frame ones; the method was immunoSEQ multiplex PCR. The sample has around 53,000 clones; around 85% are singletons. Sequencing was performed on peripheral blood, taken 28 days after the second AZD1222 dose. All receptors come from an adult who received the AZD1222 COVID-19 vaccine.

The chain recombines TRBV19 with TRBJ2-1, with 10 positions matching TRBD1. This CDR3 contains 16 residues. The germline V gene has CDR1 LNHDA and CDR2 SQIVND (reference sequence). V was clipped by 6 bases and J by 7 bases; unmatched bases: 12. This chain's CDR3 is CASSPDRDRGENEQFF. CDR3 DNA sequence: TGTGCCAGTAGCCCCGACCGGGACAGGGGTGAGAATGAGCAGTTCTTC.

The rearrangement joins TRBV10-3 to TRBJ1-1, with unresolved D. CDR3 size: 12 residues. V lost 6 bases to trimming and J lost 5 bases, with 10 bases between them. Germline assignment: CDR1 ENHRY and CDR2 SYGVKD. The DNA of the CDR3 is TGTGCCATCAGCGAGGTGGGGACTGAAGCTTTCTTT. Protein product: CAISEVGTEAFF.

This clone came up a few times. V usage is TRBV3-1 (or the pseudogene TRBV3-2) and J usage is TRBJ1-6; D not certain. Germline-derived CDR1 and CDR2 are LGHDT and YNNKEL (reference sequence). This CDR3 has 12 amino acids. Trimming pared 1 base from V and 12 bases from J, leaving 7 bases between. CDR3 coding DNA: TGTGCCAGCAGCCAAGCATCTAGACCCCTCCACTTT. It translates to CASSQASRPLHF.

The sample holds one count of this clone. This chain uses TRBV7-9 with TRBJ2-7; 7 bases map to TRBD1. V lost 5 bases to trimming and J lost 2 bases; unmatched junction nucleotides: 12. Germline V CDR1 and CDR2: SEHNR, FQNEAQ (reference sequence). CDR3 length equals 16 residues. The CDR3 loop reads CASSPGRGPLAYEQYF. Written as DNA, the CDR3 is TGTGCCAGCAGCCCCGGTAGGGGGCCTTTAGCCTACGAGCAGTACTTC.

This clone turned up a few times. The chain joins TRBV4-2 to TRBJ2-1; TRBD2 is a possible D gene (5 bases). The germline gives CDR1 LGHNA, CDR2 YNFKEQ. This CDR3 spans 16 amino acids. Trimming left V 0 bases short and J 4 bases short, with 13 bases between. In DNA form, the CDR3 reads TGTGCCAGCAGCCAAGATCCGGACTTGACGTACAATGAGCAGTTCTTC. Protein sequence: CASSQDPDLTYNEQFF.

The V call is TRBV7-3, the J call TRBJ1-1; D remains ambiguous. The ends were cut back, 2 bases at V and 0 bases at J, with 7 bases in the middle. The germline gives CDR1 SGHTA, CDR2 FQGTGA. This CDR3 is built from 14 residues. The CDR3 sequence is CASSLDRLNTEAFF. DNA of the CDR3: TGTGCCAGCAGCTTAGACCGCCTGAACACTGAAGCTTTCTTT.

The chain employs TRBV4-2 and TRBJ2-1; no definite D call. This CDR3 has 17 residues. Looked up from germline, CDR1 is LGHNA and CDR2 is YNFKEQ. V lost 0 bases and J 5 bases, leaving 17 bases between the germline ends. DNA of the CDR3: TGTGCCAGCAGCCAAGATCGGGCAAGAGCCTACCACAATGAGCAGTTCTTC. Translating it yields CASSQDRARAYHNEQFF.

The V gene is TRBV28, the J gene TRBJ1-2; D uncertain. The CDR3 has 14 amino acids. In germline, CDR1 is MDHEN, CDR2 SYDVKM. V lost 1 base, J lost 4 bases, and 10 bases lay in between. CDR3 in amino acids: CASSLYGPTYGYTF. DNA for the CDR3: TGTGCCAGCAGTTTATACGGGCCCACCTATGGCTACACCTTC.

In DNA, the CDR3 is TGTGCCAGCAGCTTCGGACAGTCCTACGAGCAGTACTTC. Translation gives CASSFGQSYEQYF. The chain has TRBV7-2 and TRBJ2-7; a possible D gene is TRBD1 (6 bases). The CDR3 is 13 amino acids. Trimming cost V 3 bases and J 1 base, with 7 bases left between them. Germline V gene sequence: CDR1 SGHTA, CDR2 FQGNSA.

The CDR3 region has the DNA TGTGCCAGCAGCGTAGTCCATTCTACCGGGGAGCTGTTTTTT. Translated: CASSVVHSTGELFF. J is TRBJ2-2 and V is TRBV9; D is unresolved. CDR1 is SGDLS and CDR2 is YYNGEE in the germline V gene. V was cut by 0 bases and J by 5 bases, with 8 bases left in between. The CDR3 is 14 amino acids. The whole variable domain, filled in from reference TRBV9 and TRBJ2-2, reads DSGVTQTPKHLITATGQRVTLRCSPRSGDLSVYWYQQSLDQGLQFLIQYYNGEERAKGNILERFSAQQFPDLHSELNLSSLELGDSALYFCASSVVHSTGELFFGEGSRLTVL.

This rearrangement joins TRBV28 to TRBJ1-4; D unresolved. Germline V gives CDR1 MDHEN, CDR2 SYDVKM. This CDR3 is built from 12 residues. With 1 base removed from V and 8 bases from J, the gap between germline ends came to 5 bases. CDR3 sequence (DNA): TGTGCCAGCAGTTTATTAGAGGAAAAACTGTTTTTT. This sequence encodes CASSLLEEKLFF.

The V call is TRBV28, the J call TRBJ2-7; D gene uncertain. V was shortened by 6 bases and J by 0 bases, with 6 bases between the two germline ends. The CDR3 loop spans 12 amino acids. The V gene's germline CDR1 is MDHEN and CDR2 SYDVKM. For the CDR3, the DNA is TGTGCCAGCAGCGAGAGCTCCTACGAGCAGTACTTC. Translating it yields CASSESSYEQYF.

This chain's CDR3 is CASSRTGLASQEQFF. The CDR3 nucleotides are TGTGCCAGCAGCCGTACGGGACTAGCGTCACAAGAGCAGTTCTTC. The chain links TRBV7-2 to TRBJ2-1, with 10 positions matching TRBD2. The CDR3 length is 15 residues. V lost 5 bases, J lost 10 bases, and 11 bases stayed unmatched. Looked up from germline, CDR1 is SGHTA and CDR2 is FQGNSA. Using reference TRBV7-2 and TRBJ2-1 for the parts outside the CDR3, the full variable domain is GAGVSQSPSNKVTEKGKDVELRCDPISGHTALYWYRQSLGQGLEFLIYFQGNSAPDKSGLPSDRFSAERTGGSVSTLTIQRTQQEDSAVYLCASSRTGLASQEQFFGPGTRLTVL.